A single sample is the source of the 9 T cell receptor beta chains below, sequenced in a study of cytomegalovirus exposure and HLA in healthy donors. PCR was performed using 60 Vbeta and 13 Jbeta primers. Method: immunoSEQ multiplex PCR; TCRdb's copy keeps in-frame clones and lacks some. There are around 130,000 clones in the sample; approximately 77% occur only once, and roughly 1% lies in the top ten. Source material: PBMCs. The receptor set was obtained from a woman between 55 and 75 years old in good health and CMV-seronegative.

The chain has TRBV19 and TRBJ1-1; D uncertain. The CDR3 has 14 residues. Per germline, CDR1 LNHDA and CDR2 SQIVND (reference sequence). Trimming removed 3 bases from V and 5 bases from J, with 13 bases in between. The CDR3 DNA reads as TGTGCCAGTAGTATTCGAGGGAGGCAGACTGAAGCTTTCTTT. It specifies CASSIRGRQTEAFF.

This chain links TRBV5-1 with TRBJ1-3, with a possible D match to TRBD1 (5 bases). V was pared by 2 bases and J by 4 bases, with 13 bases between. This CDR3 spans 15 amino acids. Germline V CDR1 and CDR2: SGHRS, YFSETQ. The CDR3 DNA is TGCGCCAGCAGCTTAACGGCAGGGCAGGGAAACACCATATATTTT. It translates to CASSLTAGQGNTIYF.

The chain links TRBV28 to TRBJ2-7; the D gene is possibly TRBD1 (6 bases). This CDR3 comprises 15 residues. CDR1 is MDHEN and CDR2 is SYDVKM in the germline V gene. Trimming stripped 10 bases from V and 4 bases from J, with 23 bases between. CDR3 sequence (DNA): TGTGCCACTCACCTATTCGGGACAAACAGATACGAGCAGTACTTC. Amino acids: CATHLFGTNRYEQYF. The whole variable domain, filled in from reference TRBV28 and TRBJ2-7, reads DVKVTQSSRYLVKRTGEKVFLECVQDMDHENMFWYRQDPGLGLRLIYFSYDVKMKEKGDIPEGYSVSREKKERFSLILESASTNQTSMYLCATHLFGTNRYEQYFGPGTRLTVT.

This clone has just one count. The rearrangement links TRBV6-1 to TRBJ2-1; TRBD2 might be the D (6 bases). CDR3 length equals 18 residues. CDR1 is MNHNS, CDR2 SASEGT, per germline. V dropped 0 bases and J dropped 1 base, with 16 bases sitting between them. CDR3 DNA: TGTGCCAGCAGTGAAGCGTTGGCGGCCCGGGGGTCCTACAATGAGCAGTTCTTC. It codes for CASSEALAARGSYNEQFF.

V usage is TRBV6-5 and J usage is TRBJ1-1; D is perhaps TRBD1 (5 bases). CDR3 length: 14 residues. CDR1 and CDR2 from the germline V gene are MNHEY and SVGAGI. Deletions cut 5 bases from V and 4 bases from J, with 14 bases between. CDR3 sequence: CASSNPRVGTEAFF. CDR3 nucleotide sequence: TGTGCCAGCAGTAACCCCAGGGTTGGCACTGAAGCTTTCTTT.

J is TRBJ1-2 and V is TRBV5-1, with 9 bases identical to TRBD1. Germline V gene data show CDR1 as SGHRS and CDR2 as YFSETQ. This CDR3 contains 14 residues. After removal of 7 bases from V and 2 bases from J, the junction contained 6 bases not matched to a gene. The CDR3 loop reads CASRRQGENYGYTF. The CDR3 DNA is TGCGCCAGCCGCCGACAGGGGGAAAACTATGGCTACACCTTC.

J is TRBJ2-2 and V is TRBV7-3, with 10 bases matching TRBD2. CDR1 is SGHTA and CDR2 is FQGTGA in the germline V gene. J was trimmed by 7 bases and V by 4 bases; bases with no gene match: 6. The CDR3 runs to 15 residues. Written as DNA, the CDR3 is TGTGCCAGCAGCTCCCCGGGACTAGCGAGCGGGGAGCTGTTTTTT. Its translation: CASSSPGLASGELFF.

The rearrangement joins TRBV19 to TRBJ2-2; 10 nucleotides line up with TRBD2. After removal of 3 bases from V and 3 bases from J, the junction contained 7 bases not matched to a gene. Germline V gene sequence: CDR1 LNHDA, CDR2 SQIVND (reference sequence). The CDR3 loop spans 17 amino acids. The CDR3 nucleotides are TGTGCCAGTAGTATCGCTAGCGGGAGAAGAGACACCGGGGAGCTGTTTTTT. Its translation is CASSIASGRRDTGELFF.

The rearrangement uses TRBV23-1 and TRBJ2-4; no clear D gene. TRBV23-1 is annotated as an ORF whose role is uncertain. The CDR3 consists of 17 residues. Between the trimmed V and J ends, which lost 0 bases and 0 bases, there was a span of 12 bases. The CDR3 region has the DNA TGCGCCAGCAGTCAATCGATGAGAAGACTAGCCAAAAACATTCAGTACTTC. Protein: CASSQSMRRLAKNIQYF.